These T cell receptor beta chains were read from a single sample in a study of blood T cell repertoires in COVID-19. The repertoire was sequenced with immunoSEQ multiplex PCR; TCRdb's copy has only in-frame clones and lacks some. The table shows hundreds of thousands of clones, with more than 85% occurring only once. The sequencing sample was made of PBMCs or T cells enriched from blood (not recorded which). Source of these receptors: a woman between 25 and 40 years old who had recovered from COVID-19. Both conserved end residues are part of each CDR3. A D gene is named only where the DNA matches it firmly. Size tells how often a clone was seen (once, few, many) or the class of an expanded clone, and some rows leave it out.

clone size	D gene	J gene	V gene	CDR3 DNA	CDR3 protein
.	.	TRBJ2-1	TRBV7-7	TGTGCTAGCAGCCCCGGGGTAGCAGTATACAATGAGCAGTTCTTC	CASSPGVAVYNEQFF
.	TRBD2	TRBJ2-3	TRBV28	TGTGCCAGCAGTCCACTAGCGGAAGTTCCCACAGATACGCAGTATTTT	CASSPLAEVPTDTQYF
.	TRBD1	TRBJ1-2	TRBV5-4	TGTGCCAGCAGCTTCAGGGGGGATAGGGGCTACACCTTC	CASSFRGDRGYTF
.	TRBD1	TRBJ1-3	TRBV2	TGTGCCAGCAAGCCGGGGACAGCTGGAAACACCATATATTTT	CASKPGTAGNTIYF
.	TRBD1	TRBJ1-4	TRBV5-1	TGCGCCAGCAGCTACCGGGACAGAGATGAAAAACTGTTTTTT	CASSYRDRDEKLFF
.	.	TRBJ2-3	TRBV14	TGTGCCAGCAGCCAACGGGACATCCTCGTGGATACGCAGTATTTT	CASSQRDILVDTQYF
.	.	TRBJ1-2	TRBV11-2	TGTGCCAGCAGCTTAGAGTTCGGAGCTAACTATGGCTACACCTTC	CASSLEFGANYGYTF
.	.	TRBJ1-5	TRBV24-1	TGTGCCACCAGTGATTTGCTATTCCGACAGGTTTTTAATCAGCCCCAGCATTTT	CATSDLLFRQVFNQPQHF
.	.	TRBJ2-3	TRBV25-1	TGTGCCAGCAGTGAATACCAGGGGGGTCATACAGATACGCAGTATTTT	CASSEYQGGHTDTQYF
.	TRBD2	TRBJ2-1	TRBV4-2	TGTGCCAGCAGCCAGATCCTCGGGTCTTCGGCGGGAGGGGTTGAGCAGTTCTTC	CASSQILGSSAGGVEQFF
.	.	TRBJ2-3	TRBV5-1	TGCGCCAGCAAGAGTATAAGCGGGAGCACAGATACGCAGTATTTT	CASKSISGSTDTQYF
.	.	TRBJ1-2	TRBV12-3/TRBV12-4	TGTGCCAGCAGCCCAGGGTACCATGGCTACACCTTC	CASSPGYHGYTF
.	.	TRBJ2-1	TRBV2	TGTGCCAGTAAGCGAGGGCCGGGGTTCTTC	CASKRGPGFF
.	TRBD2	TRBJ2-7	TRBV25-1	TGTGCCAGCAGTGAATATGGGACTAGCGGAGTCTACGAGCAGTACTTC	CASSEYGTSGVYEQYF
.	TRBD2	TRBJ2-1	TRBV19	TGTGCCACGATAGGGACTAGCGGGCAGGATGAGCAGTTCTTC	CATIGTSGQDEQFF
.	.	TRBJ1-2	TRBV7-9	TGTGCCAGCAGCCCCGGACTCAGCTATGGCTACACCTTC	CASSPGLSYGYTF
.	TRBD1	TRBJ1-4	TRBV6-5	TGTGCCAGCAGTTCTGGGACAGGGGATGAAAAACTGTTTTTT	CASSSGTGDEKLFF
.	.	TRBJ1-2	TRBV11-1	TGTGCCAGCAGCTTTACGGGGGATAACTATGGCTACACCTTC	CASSFTGDNYGYTF
.	TRBD2	TRBJ2-7	TRBV19	TGTGCCAGTAGTATCACTAGCGGATACTACGAGCAGTACTTC	CASSITSGYYEQYF
.	.	TRBJ2-6	TRBV5-1	TGCGCCAGCAGCTTGGTGCTGGGGCGATACTCTGGGGCCAACGTCCTGACTTTC	CASSLVLGRYSGANVLTF
once	TRBD2	TRBJ2-5	TRBV5-4	TGTGCCAGCAGCTTCAAACTAGCGGAAGAGACCCAGTACTTC	CASSFKLAEETQYF
.	TRBD1	TRBJ1-1	TRBV6-5	TGTGCCAGCAGCTTGACAGGGGTCACTGAAGCTTTCTTT	CASSLTGVTEAFF
.	TRBD1	TRBJ2-5	TRBV7-9	TGTGCCAGCAGCCCCACTTGGACAGGGGGCGCTGAGACCCAGTACTTC	CASSPTWTGGAETQYF
.	.	TRBJ2-7	TRBV7-2	TGTGCCATCCACGGCGGGTCCTACAAAGGCGAGCAGTACTTC	CAIHGGSYKGEQYF
.	TRBD2	TRBJ2-1	TRBV5-1	TGCGCCAGCAGCTCTTATAGCGGGAGGGCCGGTGAGCAGTTCTTC	CASSSYSGRAGEQFF
few	TRBD1	TRBJ1-2	TRBV5-5	TGTGCCAGCAGCCAGCAGACAGGGAACTATGGCTACACCTTC	CASSQQTGNYGYTF
.	.	TRBJ2-3	TRBV7-2	TGTGCCAGCAGCTTAATGTGGGTAGGGGGAGATACGCAGTATTTT	CASSLMWVGGDTQYF
.	.	TRBJ2-5	TRBV5-1	TGCGCCAGCAGCTTGGTGGGCAGGGGCGAGACCCAGTACTTC	CASSLVGRGETQYF
few	TRBD2	TRBJ2-2	TRBV19	TGTGCCAGTAGTAGTCTCGGGGGAGGGGACACCGGGGAGCTGTTTTTT	CASSSLGGGDTGELFF
.	.	TRBJ2-7	TRBV18	TGTGCCAGCTCACCCGTATCGTCCGGGTGGGAGCAGTACTTC	CASSPVSSGWEQYF
.	.	TRBJ2-7	TRBV19	TGTGCCAGTAGTACGGCGGCATCCTACGAGCAGTACTTC	CASSTAASYEQYF
.	.	TRBJ1-2	TRBV30	TGTGCCTGGAGTGTAGGGGAGGGGTCCTATTATGGCTACACCTTC	CAWSVGEGSYYGYTF
.	.	TRBJ1-2	TRBV7-8	TGTGCCAGCAGCCAGGCAGGGGACTATGGCTACACCTTC	CASSQAGDYGYTF
.	.	TRBJ2-2	TRBV24-1	TGTGCCACCAGTGGCTGGCCGTCTACCGGGGAGCTGTTTTTT	CATSGWPSTGELFF
.	.	TRBJ2-7	TRBV29-1	TGCAGCGCCGGGATAACCTACGAGCAGTACTTC	CSAGITYEQYF
.	.	TRBJ1-1	TRBV5-6	TGTGCCAGCAGCTTGCGGGTCGGAGGGATGGCCGAGGGCACTGAAGCTTTCTTT	CASSLRVGGMAEGTEAFF
.	.	TRBJ2-3	TRBV5-1	TGCGCCAGCCAGGGGAATGCAGATACGCAGTATTTT	CASQGNADTQYF
.	TRBD1	TRBJ1-5	TRBV2	TGTGCCAGCAATGGTGGGACAGGCAATCAGCCCCAGCATTTT	CASNGGTGNQPQHF
.	TRBD1	TRBJ1-4	TRBV15	TGTGCCACCAGCAGGGACAGGGTAAATGAAAAACTGTTTTTT	CATSRDRVNEKLFF
.	TRBD2	TRBJ2-1	TRBV7-8	TGTGCCAGCACCACCACCCCCCTAGCGGGAGACGGCTCCTACAATGAGCAGTTCTTC	CASTTTPLAGDGSYNEQFF
.	.	TRBJ2-1	TRBV3-1/TRBV3-2	TGTGCCAGCAGCCAAGATCTTAAGCGGGCCGAGCAGTTCTTC	CASSQDLKRAEQFF
.	.	TRBJ1-4	TRBV28	TGTGCCAGCAGTAACACAGGCAATGAAAAACTGTTTTTT	CASSNTGNEKLFF
.	.	TRBJ2-3	TRBV4-2	TGTGCCAGCAGCCAAGATTTGGGGGCCGATACGCAGTATTTT	CASSQDLGADTQYF
.	.	TRBJ1-2	TRBV12-3/TRBV12-4	TGTGCCAGCAGGGGCAGCAGGGGCTATGGCTACACCTTC	CASRGSRGYGYTF
.	.	TRBJ2-1	TRBV3-1/TRBV3-2	TGTGCCAGCAGCCGGGCAGGAATATACAATGAGCAGTTCTTC	CASSRAGIYNEQFF
.	.	TRBJ2-5	TRBV4-1	TGCGCCAGCAGCCAAGATAGGGGGGGGGAGACCCAGTACTTC	CASSQDRGGETQYF
.	TRBD2	TRBJ2-3	TRBV5-4	TGTGCCAGCAGCTTGAGCGGGGGGCGGGCAGATACGCAGTATTTT	CASSLSGGRADTQYF
.	TRBD2	TRBJ2-2	TRBV4-1	TGCGCCAGCAGCCAAGTGGGACTAGCCCCCGGGGAGCTGTTTTTT	CASSQVGLAPGELFF
.	TRBD2	TRBJ2-7	TRBV5-1	TGCGCCAGCAGCTTGCTTCCTCTAGCGGGAGGGCAGTACGAGCAGTACTTC	CASSLLPLAGGQYEQYF
.	TRBD1	TRBJ1-3	TRBV27	TGTGCCAGCGCCAGTCTTGGGACAGCCGGAAACACCATATATTTT	CASASLGTAGNTIYF